These T cell receptor beta chains were read from a single sample in a study of metastatic and nonmetastatic thyroid tumors. TCRdb re-analyzed the PCR reads through MiXCR. The table shows some 30,000 clones, with around 20% occurring only once. The sample comprised blood. The receptors shown here come from a female donor with papillary thyroid cancer or a benign thyroid nodule (not recorded which). Some clones in this sample may be carry-over from other donors' samples. CDR3s include the opening cysteine and the closing phenylalanine or tryptophan. Each record gives: clone size, V gene, D gene, J gene, CDR3 DNA, CDR3 protein. A D gene is named only where the DNA matches it firmly. Clone size, where shown, is once, few, many, or a class for clones that have expanded.

many	TRBV28	-	TRBJ1-1	TGTGCCAGCAGTCCCACATACACTGAAGCTTTCTTT	CASSPTYTEAFF
-	TRBV20-1	-	TRBJ2-3	TGCAGTGCTAGGCCCCCCGGGTCATCCACAGATACGCAGTATTTT	CSARPPGSSTDTQYF
-	TRBV3-1	-	TRBJ2-1	TGTGCCAGCACCGCAGGGGTGGGCCGAGAGCAGTTCTTC	CASTAGVGREQFF
many	TRBV7-9	TRBD2	TRBJ2-1	TGTGCCAGCAGCCTCGGGGGGTCCTACAATGAGCAGTTCTTC	CASSLGGSYNEQFF
-	TRBV10-2	-	TRBJ2-2	TGCGCCAGCACCGGGAGAACGGCGAACACCGGGGAGCTGTTTTTT	CASTGRTANTGELFF
many	TRBV3-1	-	TRBJ1-5	TGTGCCAGCAGCCAAGATCTACAGGATTATCAGCCCCAGCATTTT	CASSQDLQDYQPQHF
many	TRBV5-1	TRBD2	TRBJ2-1	TGCGCCCCACCGGGGACTAACTTTTACAATGAGCAGTTCTTC	CAPPGTNFYNEQFF
many	TRBV19	-	TRBJ1-1	TGTGCCAGTAGTCAGCTGATGAACACTGAAGCTTTCTTT	CASSQLMNTEAFF
many	TRBV11-1	-	TRBJ1-2	TGTGCCAGCAGCCAAACCAGAGGCTACACCTTC	CASSQTRGYTF
many	TRBV7-3	-	TRBJ2-6	TGTGCCAGCAGCTCAAACTCTGGGGCCAACGTCCTGACTTTC	CASSSNSGANVLTF
-	TRBV27	TRBD1	TRBJ1-1	TGTGCCAGCATTGGGACAGGGGTGGCTGAAGCTTTCTTT	CASIGTGVAEAFF
once	TRBV20-1	-	TRBJ2-1	TGCAGCCCTGGGGACAACATAGACAATGAGCAGTTCTTC	CSPGDNIDNEQFF
many	TRBV6-1	-	TRBJ2-7	TGTGCCAGCAGTGAAATCCCCGTCCCTATTACCTACGAGCAGTACTTC	CASSEIPVPITYEQYF
few	TRBV20-1	-	TRBJ2-1	TGCAGTGATTCCGACCGGATCCATCCCTACAATGAGCAGTTCTTC	CSDSDRIHPYNEQFF
many	TRBV20-1	-	TRBJ2-7	TGCAGTGCTACTCCCGGGGTTGGGGAGCAGTACTTC	CSATPGVGEQYF
medium-sized	TRBV7-2	-	TRBJ2-3	TGTGCCAGCAGCCGCATCTGGGGTAGCGGACTCACAGATACGCAGTATTTT	CASSRIWGSGLTDTQYF
many	TRBV27	-	TRBJ2-3	TGTGCCAGCAGTTTCGGACAGTACGCTAGCACAGATACGCAGTATTTT	CASSFGQYASTDTQYF
-	TRBV9	-	TRBJ1-2	TGTGCCAGCAGCGTAGGGGGGACTGGCAACTATGGCTACACCTTC	CASSVGGTGNYGYTF
many	TRBV15	-	TRBJ2-1	TGTGCCACCAGCAGAGAAGTCCAAGCGGCCTACAATGAGCAGTTCTTC	CATSREVQAAYNEQFF
-	TRBV12-3/TRBV12-4	TRBD1	TRBJ1-5	TGTGCCAGCAGCTCCCGCGGGACAGGGCCTAATCAGCCCAAGCATTTT	CASSSRGTGPNQPKHF
many	TRBV12-3/TRBV12-4	-	TRBJ2-1	TGTGCCATCCCCGTTGCCTACAATGAGCAGTTCTTC	CAIPVAYNEQFF
many	TRBV4-2	-	TRBJ2-1	TGTGCCAGCAGTCAAAATAGCGCCAGCTCCTACAATGAGCAGTTCTTC	CASSQNSASSYNEQFF
many	TRBV12-3/TRBV12-4	TRBD2	TRBJ2-1	TGTGCCAGCAGTCTTAGCGGGAGGGCACAGGGCAATGAGCAGTTCTTC	CASSLSGRAQGNEQFF
many	TRBV5-6	TRBD2	TRBJ2-5	TGTGCCAGCAGCGATCGACTAGCGGGGGGCCAAGAGACCCAGTACTTC	CASSDRLAGGQETQYF
few	TRBV7-8	TRBD2	TRBJ2-1	TGTGCCAGCAGCTCCGGGACTAGGTCCTACAATGAGCAGTTCTTC	CASSSGTRSYNEQFF
once	TRBV5-1	-	TRBJ2-2	TGCGCCAGCAGCTTGGCTATGGCTGGGGAGCTGTTTTTT	CASSLAMAGELFF
many	TRBV20-1	TRBD1	TRBJ2-4	TGCAGTGCTTGGACAGGGTGGGACATTCAGTACTTC	CSAWTGWDIQYF
-	TRBV12-3/TRBV12-4	TRBD2	TRBJ2-7	TGTGCCAGCAGTCCCTTACTAGCGGGAGGGGAGCAGTACTTC	CASSPLLAGGEQYF
-	TRBV7-3	TRBD1	TRBJ1-2	TGTGCCAGCAGCTTAGATGACAGGGGCTATGGCTACACCTTC	CASSLDDRGYGYTF
many	TRBV6-1	-	TRBJ2-2	TGTGCCAGCAGGATGGACAGGAACACCGGGGAGCTGTTTTTT	CASRMDRNTGELFF
few	TRBV10-1	-	TRBJ2-7	TGCGCCAGCAGTGAGTCGGGGCGATACGAGCAGTACTTC	CASSESGRYEQYF
-	TRBV11-2	TRBD1	TRBJ2-1	TGTGCCAGCAGCTTAGGACAGGGGGGCTACAATGAGCAGTTCTTC	CASSLGQGGYNEQFF
-	TRBV2	TRBD1	TRBJ1-2	TGTGCCAGCAGCAGCCAGACAGGGGCGAACTATGGCTACACCTTC	CASSSQTGANYGYTF
-	TRBV6-1	-	TRBJ1-6	TGTGCCAGCAGCATCACCCCACAGGCCTATAATTCACCCCTCCACTTT	CASSITPQAYNSPLHF
many	TRBV19	-	TRBJ2-3	TGTGCCAGTAGTATAGGGCAGACAGATACGCAGTATTTT	CASSIGQTDTQYF
-	TRBV5-1	-	TRBJ2-7	TGCGCCAGCAGCTTGTGGTTTAGTCCTTCCTACGAGCAGTACTTC	CASSLWFSPSYEQYF
-	TRBV5-1	-	TRBJ1-2	TGCGCCAGCAGCTTGGGGGACACCGGCTACACCTTC	CASSLGDTGYTF
many	TRBV2	TRBD1	TRBJ1-5	TGTGCCAGCACCGGGACAGCGATTGGCAATCAGCCCCAGCATTTT	CASTGTAIGNQPQHF
-	TRBV7-2	-	TRBJ2-1	TGTGCCAGCAGCTTAGCAATCGGGAGAGGGGGTGAGCAGTTCTTC	CASSLAIGRGGEQFF
many	TRBV29-1	-	TRBJ1-2	TGCAGCGTTGAACCCTCGGGGTTCTATGGCTACACCTTC	CSVEPSGFYGYTF
-	TRBV20-1	-	TRBJ1-2	TGCAGTGCCACGAGACAAGGGGCTAACTATGGCTACACCTTC	CSATRQGANYGYTF
medium-sized	TRBV6-5	TRBD1	TRBJ1-6	TGTGCCAGCAGTTACTCGACAGGGGGCTCCTATAATTCACCCCTCCACTTT	CASSYSTGGSYNSPLHF
once	TRBV2	-	TRBJ2-5	TGTGCCAGCAGTGAGAGTCGGTCCCAAGAGACCCAGTACTTC	CASSESRSQETQYF
-	TRBV9	-	TRBJ2-6	-	CASSVGGGSGANVLTF
many	TRBV9	-	TRBJ1-2	TGTGCCAGCAGCGCTCGTTTCGATGGCTACACCTTC	CASSARFDGYTF
few	TRBV6-1	TRBD1	TRBJ2-1	TGTGCCAGCAGTTGGTTGGGCAGGGGGCCTTACAATGAGCAGTTCTTC	CASSWLGRGPYNEQFF
many	TRBV6-4	TRBD2	TRBJ2-3	TGTGCCAGCAGTCAACTAGCGGGAGAAACAGATACGCAGTATTTT	CASSQLAGETDTQYF
many	TRBV5-1	TRBD1	TRBJ1-6	TGCGCCAGCAGCTTACAGGGGGTAGATTATAATTCACCCCTCCACTTT	CASSLQGVDYNSPLHF
-	TRBV6-5	TRBD1	TRBJ2-5	TGTGCCAGCAGTCCTACAGGGGGCAATAGAAAGACCCAGTACTTC	CASSPTGGNRKTQYF